This T cell receptor beta chain emerged from a study of cytomegalovirus exposure and HLA in healthy donors. Study-level points and caveats: Earlier analysis found most TCR beta V segments productive about 87% or about 30% of the time.

With regard to this clone: As yet, its antigen is unknown.

The PCR used 60 Vbeta and 13 Jbeta primers. The assay was immunoSEQ multiplex PCR, and TCRdb's table has in-frame clones only and misses some. The profile shows some 100,000 clones, just under 70% of them singletons. The CDR3 sequence is 14 residues long. The germline CDR1 and CDR2 sequences are MGHRA and YSYEKL. Trimming took 1 base from V and 6 from J, leaving 11 bases between them. The material sequenced was PBMCs. The sequence came from a woman in her seventies in good health and CMV-seropositive. This chain joins TRBV4-1 and TRBJ2-3; tentative D call: TRBD1 (5 bases). The CDR3 spells CASSQAGPADTQYF. The CDR3, as DNA: TGCGCCAGCAGCCAAGCAGGGCCCGCGGATACGCAGTATTTT.